This T cell receptor (beta chain) came from a study of OX40 agonist ivuxolimab in advanced cancers. Overall study context: Dose-escalation subjects each had hepatocellular carcinoma, melanoma, renal cell or head and neck cancer. General study results and limits: The mean number of expanded clones was higher in CD8+ T cells than in CD4+.

The CDR3 totals 13 residues. V was cut by 4 bases and J by 4 bases, with 9 bases left in between. CDR1 SGHDT and CDR2 YYEEEE come from the germline V gene. Sequencing was performed with immunoSEQ multiplex PCR; in TCRdb, only in-frame clones are kept and a portion is missing. This repertoire shows approximately 90,000 clones, about 91% found once; its top ten account for approximately 2.5%. Details on this clone: Its antigen is not known.

The chain carries TRBV5-6 and TRBJ1-3, with D unclear. The material sequenced was CD4+ or CD8+ T cells sorted from blood, taken in a trial of the OX40 agonist ivuxolimab. The sequence was obtained from an adult with an advanced solid tumor such as melanoma, head and neck, liver or kidney cancer. Written as DNA, the CDR3 is TGTGCCAGCAGCCCAGGCAAGGGAAACACCATATATTTT. Translated, it gives CASSPGKGNTIYF.